These T cell receptor beta chains were read from a single sample in a study of glioma-infiltrating T cells after dendritic cell vaccination. The repertoire was sequenced with immunoSEQ multiplex PCR; TCRdb's copy has only in-frame clones and lacks some. The sample has fewer than 90,000 clones; 80% to 85% are singletons. Sequenced material: blood, taken after dendritic cell vaccination. The origin of the receptors is a human donor with glioblastoma. The CDR3 runs from the conserved cysteine through the conserved F or W. The D gene is left open where the match is weak. Clone size is stated in some rows and not others, as once, few, many or a class when expanded.

>TRBJ1-3|NA|NA|TRBV30
TGTGCCTGGGACAAAATACAGGGAGGAAACACCATATATTTT
CAWDKIQGGNTIYF
>TRBJ2-1|TRBD2|NA|TRBV6-6
TGTGCCAGCAGTCCAGCTAGCGGGGGGGCCATTAATGAGCAGTTCTTC
CASSPASGGAINEQFF
>TRBJ2-7|TRBD1|NA|TRBV12-5
TGTGCTAGTGGTCGGACAGGGGACTACGAGCAGTACTTC
CASGRTGDYEQYF
>TRBJ1-2|TRBD1|NA|TRBV30
TGTGCCTCCCGCCCCCGGGACAGGGGGTTGTATGGCTACACCTTC
CASRPRDRGLYGYTF
>TRBJ2-7|NA|NA|TRBV2
TGTGCCAGCAGCGCCAGGACAGGGATGCAAGCGGGGATCTTCTACGAGCAGTACTTC
CASSARTGMQAGIFYEQYF
>TRBJ2-3|NA|NA|TRBV29-1
TGCAGCGATCAAAAGGGGCAGGATACGCAGTATTTT
CSDQKGQDTQYF
>TRBJ2-3|TRBD2|NA|TRBV14
TGTGCCAGCAGCCAAGATACTAGCGGGGGGGCCAGCGGCACAGATACGCAGTATTTT
CASSQDTSGGASGTDTQYF
>TRBJ1-6|TRBD1|NA|TRBV9
TGTGCCAGCAGCGCTACAGGGGGAAATTCACCCCTCCACTTT
CASSATGGNSPLHF
>TRBJ2-1|NA|few|TRBV5-6
TGTGCCAGCAGCTTAATCCACGGCAATGAGCAGTTCTTC
CASSLIHGNEQFF
>TRBJ2-5|TRBD1|NA|TRBV2
TGTGCCACTCAGGGACAGGGAGAGACCCAGTACTTC
CATQGQGETQYF
>TRBJ1-4|NA|NA|TRBV5-1
TGCGCCAGCAGCGGACAGCGGCCTAATGAAAAACTGTTTTTT
CASSGQRPNEKLFF
>TRBJ2-1|NA|NA|TRBV5-4
TGTGCCAGCAGCTTCTCCTCAGGTAGTGAGCAGTTCTTC
CASSFSSGSEQFF
>TRBJ1-1|TRBD1|NA|TRBV7-9
TGTGCCAGCAGCTCGGGACAGGGATTGATCATGAACACTGAAGCTTTCTTT
CASSSGQGLIMNTEAFF
>TRBJ2-1|NA|NA|TRBV6-1
TGTGCATCAGGGGCCTTCTCCTACAATGAGCAGTTCTTC
CASGAFSYNEQFF
>TRBJ2-2|NA|few|TRBV30
TGTGCCTGGACCAGGGGGGCCGGGGAGCTGTTTTTT
CAWTRGAGELFF
>TRBJ1-6|NA|NA|TRBV7-3
TGTGCCAGCAGCTTCGCTACGGCGGGTTCACCCCTCCACTTT
CASSFATAGSPLHF
>TRBJ1-2|NA|once|TRBV7-2
TGTGCCAGCAGCCCTCGGACAGACCTTAACTATGGCTACACCTTC
CASSPRTDLNYGYTF
>TRBJ2-5|NA|NA|TRBV5-4
TGTGCCAGCAGCCTGACACGTTCCCAAGAGACCCAGTACTTC
CASSLTRSQETQYF
>TRBJ2-5|NA|NA|TRBV2
TGTGCCAGCAGTCTTGACGGGATAGAGACCCAGTACTTC
CASSLDGIETQYF
>TRBJ1-1|NA|NA|TRBV7-3
TGTGCCAGCAGCTTAATAGATGGGGGGACTGAAGCTTTCTTT
CASSLIDGGTEAFF
>TRBJ1-4|NA|NA|TRBV6-5
TGTGCCAGCAGTTACCGGCGGGGAGGGGGGTCTGAAAAACTGTTTTTT
CASSYRRGGGSEKLFF
>TRBJ1-1|NA|NA|TRBV7-6
TGTGCCAGCAGCTTATCGGTATCGGGTAGGGAAGCTTTCTTT
CASSLSVSGREAFF
>TRBJ1-1|TRBD1|NA|TRBV6-5
TGTGCCAGCAGTTTGACAGGGGGCGCAACTGAAGCTTTCTTT
CASSLTGGATEAFF
>TRBJ1-1|NA|NA|TRBV21-1
TGTGCCAGCACCGGACAGGGGGGTCTGAACACTGAAGCTTTCTTT
CASTGQGGLNTEAFF
>TRBJ1-2|NA|NA|TRBV5-1
TGCGCCAGCAGCTTGGGCAGGGTGGTAGACTATGGCTACACCTTC
CASSLGRVVDYGYTF
>TRBJ2-5|TRBD2|NA|TRBV4-2
TGTGCCAGCAGCCAAGTCTCAGGGCGGGGGGGGGAGACCCAGTACTTC
CASSQVSGRGGETQYF
>TRBJ2-5|NA|NA|TRBV6-6
TGTGCCAGCAACCCCAGGGGGGAAGAGACCCAGTACTTC
CASNPRGEETQYF
>TRBJ2-6|NA|NA|TRBV5-1
TGCGCCAGCAGCTTGCAATTTGGACAGTCCTCTGGGGCCAACGTCCTGACTTTC
CASSLQFGQSSGANVLTF
>TRBJ2-7|TRBD1|NA|TRBV9
TGTGCCAGCAGCGGGACAGGGGGCGAGCAGTACTTC
CASSGTGGEQYF
>TRBJ1-6|NA|NA|TRBV6-5
TGTGCCATCGAACGTATGACAGTCGATACTTCACCCCTCCACTTT
CAIERMTVDTSPLHF
>TRBJ2-1|NA|NA|TRBV4-1
TGCGCCAGCAGCCAAAACAGGGATCCCTACAATGAGCAGTTCTTC
CASSQNRDPYNEQFF
>TRBJ2-7|TRBD1|NA|TRBV12-5
TGTGCTAGTGGGCGGATGACAGGGGAGCAGTACTTC
CASGRMTGEQYF
>TRBJ1-6|NA|NA|TRBV5-6
TGTGCCAGCAACTTGGGGGCGCAAAATTCACCCCTCCACTTT
CASNLGAQNSPLHF
>TRBJ2-7|TRBD1|NA|TRBV6-1
TGTGCCAGCAGGGACAGGGGGAGAAGCTCCTACGAGCAGTACTTC
CASRDRGRSSYEQYF
>TRBJ2-7|NA|NA|TRBV18
TGTGCCAGCTCACCACCGGGCAACTCCTACGAGCAGTACTTC
CASSPPGNSYEQYF
>TRBJ2-3|TRBD2|NA|TRBV7-2
TGTGCCAGCAGCGCTTATAGCGGGGGGGCCCTTAATACGCAGTATTTT
CASSAYSGGALNTQYF
>TRBJ1-2|NA|NA|TRBV7-2
TGTGCCAGCAGTCTTGGGGGGGGCTATGGCTACACCTTC
CASSLGGGYGYTF
>TRBJ2-7|TRBD1|NA|TRBV29-1
TGCAGCGTAGAGACAGGGAACGAGCAGTACTTC
CSVETGNEQYF
>TRBJ1-2|NA|NA|TRBV20-1
TGCAGTGCTAGAGGCAGCTATGGCTACACCTTC
CSARGSYGYTF
>TRBJ2-7|NA|NA|TRBV25-1
TGTGCCAGCAGTGTCTTAGACTACGAGCAGTACTTC
CASSVLDYEQYF
>TRBJ2-1|NA|NA|TRBV7-2
TGTGCCAGCAGCCCCCCAGCGGTTAACAATGAGCAGTTCTTC
CASSPPAVNNEQFF
>TRBJ1-3|TRBD1|few|TRBV18
TGTGCCAGCTCACCGCAACAGGGGGCCCGGCCTGGAAACACCATATATTTT
CASSPQQGARPGNTIYF
>TRBJ1-1|NA|few|TRBV6-1
TGTGCCAGCAAAGCGAACACTGAAGCTTTCTTT
CASKANTEAFF
>TRBJ2-3|TRBD2|NA|TRBV5-4
TGTGCCAGCAGCAACGGGGGGGTGAGTGATACGCAGTATTTT
CASSNGGVSDTQYF
>TRBJ1-2|NA|NA|TRBV5-1
TGCGCCAGCAGCTTCCAGGGCACAAACTATGGCTACACCTTC
CASSFQGTNYGYTF
>TRBJ2-2|NA|once|TRBV2
TGTGCCAGCAGAACGAGGGACACCGGGGAGCTGTTTTTT
CASRTRDTGELFF
>TRBJ2-7|TRBD1|NA|TRBV28
TGTGCCAGCACTCCGGACAGGGTGAGGGAGCAGTACTTC
CASTPDRVREQYF
>TRBJ1-1|NA|NA|TRBV11-3
TGTGCCAGCAGCTCCCACGCGGGTTCTGAAGCTTTCTTT
CASSSHAGSEAFF
>TRBJ2-7|NA|NA|TRBV4-1
TGCGCCAGCAGCCAAGATACGGGTACCTACGAGCAGTACTTC
CASSQDTGTYEQYF
>TRBJ1-1|NA|NA|TRBV7-3
TGTGCCAGCAGACTAACAGGGAACACTGAAGCTTTCTTT
CASRLTGNTEAFF